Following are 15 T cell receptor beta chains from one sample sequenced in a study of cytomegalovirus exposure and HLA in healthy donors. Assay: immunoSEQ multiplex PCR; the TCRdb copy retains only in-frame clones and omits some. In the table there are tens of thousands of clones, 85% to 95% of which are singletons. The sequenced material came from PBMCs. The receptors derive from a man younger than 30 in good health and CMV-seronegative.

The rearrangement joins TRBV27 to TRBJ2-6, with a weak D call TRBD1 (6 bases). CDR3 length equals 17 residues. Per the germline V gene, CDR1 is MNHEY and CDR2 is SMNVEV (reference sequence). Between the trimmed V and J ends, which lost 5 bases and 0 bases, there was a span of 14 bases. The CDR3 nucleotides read TGTGCCAGCAGTCCCTTTCCGACAGGCTCTGGGGCCAACGTCCTGACTTTC. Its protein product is CASSPFPTGSGANVLTF.

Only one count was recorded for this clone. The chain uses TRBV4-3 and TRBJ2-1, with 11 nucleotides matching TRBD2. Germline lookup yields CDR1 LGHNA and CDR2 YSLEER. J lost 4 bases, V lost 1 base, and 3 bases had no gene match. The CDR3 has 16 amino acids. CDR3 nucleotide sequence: TGCGCCAGCAGCCAAGCCGGACTAGCGGGTTACAATGAGCAGTTCTTC. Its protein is CASSQAGLAGYNEQFF.

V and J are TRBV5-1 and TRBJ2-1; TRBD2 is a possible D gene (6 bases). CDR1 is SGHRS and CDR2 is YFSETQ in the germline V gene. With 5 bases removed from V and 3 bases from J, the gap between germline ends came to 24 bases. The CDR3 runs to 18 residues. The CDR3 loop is CASRYPTTSGTYYNEQFF. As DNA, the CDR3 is TGCGCCAGCAGGTACCCGACTACCTCCGGGACTTACTACAATGAGCAGTTCTTC.

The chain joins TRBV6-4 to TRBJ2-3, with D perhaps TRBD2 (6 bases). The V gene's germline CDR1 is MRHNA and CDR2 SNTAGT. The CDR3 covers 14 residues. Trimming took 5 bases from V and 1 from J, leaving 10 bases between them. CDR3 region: CASSTSGGTDTQYF. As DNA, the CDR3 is TGTGCCAGCAGTACCTCGGGGGGCACAGATACGCAGTATTTT.

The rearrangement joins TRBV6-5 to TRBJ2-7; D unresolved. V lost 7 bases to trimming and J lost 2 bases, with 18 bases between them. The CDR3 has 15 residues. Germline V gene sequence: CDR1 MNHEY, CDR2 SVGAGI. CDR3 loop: CASTRPGIEPYEQYF. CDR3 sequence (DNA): TGTGCCAGCACCCGCCCAGGAATCGAACCCTACGAGCAGTACTTC.

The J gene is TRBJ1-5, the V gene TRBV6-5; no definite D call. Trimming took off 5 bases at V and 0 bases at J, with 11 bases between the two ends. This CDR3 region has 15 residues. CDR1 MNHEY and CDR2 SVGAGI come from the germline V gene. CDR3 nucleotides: TGTGCCAGCAGTCCCGTTGGGAGTAGCAATCAGCCCCAGCATTTT. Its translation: CASSPVGSSNQPQHF.

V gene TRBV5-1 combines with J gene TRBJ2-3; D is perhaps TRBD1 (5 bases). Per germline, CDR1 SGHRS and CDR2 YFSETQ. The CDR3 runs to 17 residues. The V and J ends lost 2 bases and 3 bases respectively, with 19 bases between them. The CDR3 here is CASSFYRLTKVTDTQYF. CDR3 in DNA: TGCGCCAGCAGCTTTTACAGGTTAACAAAGGTGACAGATACGCAGTATTTT.

The CDR3 nucleotides are TGTGCCATCAGTTACGGTTTGGGGCAGCGACTCTACGAGCAGTACTTC. Encoded protein: CAISYGLGQRLYEQYF. The chain links TRBV10-3 to TRBJ2-7; perhaps TRBD1 as D (5 bases). The CDR3 totals 16 residues. V was shortened by 5 bases and J by 3 bases, with 20 bases between the two germline ends. The germline V gene encodes CDR1 ENHRY and CDR2 SYGVKD.

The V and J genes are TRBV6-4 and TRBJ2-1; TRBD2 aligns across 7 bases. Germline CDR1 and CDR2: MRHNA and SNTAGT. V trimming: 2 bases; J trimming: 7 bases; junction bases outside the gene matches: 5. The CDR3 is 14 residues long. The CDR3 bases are TGTGCCAGCAGTGACGGGGGGGGGATGAATGAGCAGTTCTTC. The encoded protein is CASSDGGGMNEQFF.

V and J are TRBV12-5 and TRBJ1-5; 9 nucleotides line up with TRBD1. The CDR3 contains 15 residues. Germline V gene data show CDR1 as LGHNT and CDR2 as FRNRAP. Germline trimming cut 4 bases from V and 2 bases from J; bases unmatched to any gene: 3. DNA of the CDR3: TGTGCTAGTGGTTCACGGACAGGGGGCAATCAGCCCCAGCATTTT. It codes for CASGSRTGGNQPQHF.

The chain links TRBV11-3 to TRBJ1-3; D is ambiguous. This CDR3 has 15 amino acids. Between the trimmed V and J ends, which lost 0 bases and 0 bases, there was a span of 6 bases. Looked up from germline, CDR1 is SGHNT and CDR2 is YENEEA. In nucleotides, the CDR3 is TGTGCCAGCAGCTTAGAGGGGAGCTCTGGAAACACCATATATTTT. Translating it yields CASSLEGSSGNTIYF.

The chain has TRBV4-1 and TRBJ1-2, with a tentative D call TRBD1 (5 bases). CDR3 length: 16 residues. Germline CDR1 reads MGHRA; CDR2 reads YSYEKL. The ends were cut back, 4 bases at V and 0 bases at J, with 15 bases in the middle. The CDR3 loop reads CASSRVMGGSNYGYTF. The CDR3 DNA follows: TGCGCCAGCAGCCGGGTCATGGGGGGGTCTAACTATGGCTACACCTTC.

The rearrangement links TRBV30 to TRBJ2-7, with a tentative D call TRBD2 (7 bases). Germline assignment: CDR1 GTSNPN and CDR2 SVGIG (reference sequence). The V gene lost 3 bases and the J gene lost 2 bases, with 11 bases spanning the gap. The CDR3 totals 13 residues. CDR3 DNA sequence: TGTGCCTGGAGGGGGAGGGGGACCTACGAGCAGTACTTC. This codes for CAWRGRGTYEQYF.

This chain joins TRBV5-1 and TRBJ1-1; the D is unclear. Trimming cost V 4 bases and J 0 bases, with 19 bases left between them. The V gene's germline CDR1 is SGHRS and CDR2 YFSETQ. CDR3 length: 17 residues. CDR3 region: CASSATPDGGMNTEAFF. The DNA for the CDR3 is TGCGCCAGCAGCGCCACACCCGACGGAGGCATGAACACTGAAGCTTTCTTT.

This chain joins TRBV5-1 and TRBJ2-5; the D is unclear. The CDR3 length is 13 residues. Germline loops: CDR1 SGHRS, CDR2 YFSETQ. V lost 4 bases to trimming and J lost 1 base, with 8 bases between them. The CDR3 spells CASSPQIQETQYF. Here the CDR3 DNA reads TGCGCCAGCAGCCCACAGATCCAAGAGACCCAGTACTTC. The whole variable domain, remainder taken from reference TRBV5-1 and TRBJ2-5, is KAGVTQTPRYLIKTRGQQVTLSCSPISGHRSVSWYQQTPGQGLQFLFEYFSETQRNKGNFPGRFSGRQFSNSRSEMNVSTLELGDSALYLCASSPQIQETQYFGPGTRLLVL.